Listed below are T cell receptor beta chains from one sample, sequenced in a study of PD-1 blockade in classical Hodgkin lymphoma. Sequencing used immunoSEQ multiplex PCR; TCRdb keeps in-frame clones, though not all of them. The repertoire has under 60,000 clones, approximately 73% of them found once; the top ten carry approximately 16%. This specimen was peripheral blood mononuclear cells (PBMCs), taken before the second cycle of nivolumab. Source of these receptors: a human donor with classical Hodgkin lymphoma. CDR3s include the opening cysteine and the closing phenylalanine or tryptophan. A D gene is named only where the DNA matches it firmly. Not all rows give a size; the values are once, few, many and, for expanded clones, a class.

V	D	J	size	DNA	CDR3
TRBV30	TRBD2	TRBJ2-1	.	TGTGCCTGGAGTTCCCTAGCGGGAATAGAGCAGTTCTTC	CAWSSLAGIEQFF
TRBV7-2	TRBD2	TRBJ2-3	few	TGTGCCAGCAGCTTCCTTTCTAGCGGGAGGGGAGATACGCAGTATTTT	CASSFLSSGRGDTQYF
TRBV6-5	.	TRBJ1-5	.	TGTGCCAGCAGAACGACAGTTTATAGCAATCAGCCCCAGCATTTT	CASRTTVYSNQPQHF
TRBV6-5	.	TRBJ1-1	few	TGTGCCAGCAGAAACCGGGCGAACACTGAAGCTTTCTTT	CASRNRANTEAFF
TRBV4-1	.	TRBJ2-7	.	TGCGCCAGCAGCCACACAGGTTCCTACGAGCAGTACTTC	CASSHTGSYEQYF
TRBV4-1	.	TRBJ1-2	few	TGCGCCAGCAGCCAAGGCGGAATAGCTAACTATGGCTACACCTTC	CASSQGGIANYGYTF
TRBV9	.	TRBJ1-2	.	TGTGCCAGCAGCGTAGGACAGCCGGGTGGCTACACCTTC	CASSVGQPGGYTF
TRBV19	TRBD2	TRBJ2-7	.	TGTGCCAGTTCCTATAGCGGGAGCTCCTACGAGCAGTACTTC	CASSYSGSSYEQYF
TRBV19	.	TRBJ1-1	.	TGTGCCAGTAATCAACAGTACACTGAAGCTTTCTTT	CASNQQYTEAFF
TRBV7-9	.	TRBJ1-1	few	TGTGCCAGCAGCCAGACAGACATGAACACTGAAGCTTTCTTT	CASSQTDMNTEAFF
TRBV19	TRBD1	TRBJ1-2	.	TGTGCCAGTAGTATAAGGGGACAGGGGAGCTATGGCTACACCTTC	CASSIRGQGSYGYTF
TRBV18	.	TRBJ1-1	.	TGTGCCAGCTCACCTGAGCGGGGCACTGAAGCTTTCTTT	CASSPERGTEAFF
TRBV10-3	.	TRBJ1-1	.	TGTGCCATCAGTGAATTAATGAAGAACACTGAAGCTTTCTTT	CAISELMKNTEAFF
TRBV29-1	.	TRBJ2-7	few	TGCAGCGTTGAAGGGGGTACTAGCTCTTCGGGGGAGCAGTACTTC	CSVEGGTSSSGEQYF
TRBV7-2	.	TRBJ2-1	once	TGTGCCAGCAGCTTAAGGGGCCTGGGATTCAATGAGCAGTTCTTC	CASSLRGLGFNEQFF
TRBV5-6	.	TRBJ1-3	.	TGTGCCAGCAGCTTGATCATTAATGGTGGAAACACCATATATTTT	CASSLIINGGNTIYF
TRBV10-3	TRBD2	TRBJ2-1	.	TGTGCCATCACTTCCGGTGCGGGAGCCTCTTTCTACAATGAGCAGTTCTTC	CAITSGAGASFYNEQFF
TRBV7-9	.	TRBJ2-5	.	TGTGCCAGCAGCTCTGAGGCGGCAGTTCGGACCCAGTACTTC	CASSSEAAVRTQYF
TRBV7-9	.	TRBJ1-5	.	TGTGCCAGCAGCCGCGGGGTTATGGATGGCAATCAGCCCCAGCATTTT	CASSRGVMDGNQPQHF
TRBV28	.	TRBJ2-1	.	TGTGCCAGCAGTCCCCCGGGTGAGCAGTTCTTC	CASSPPGEQFF
TRBV5-4	.	TRBJ1-2	.	TGTGCCAGCAGCTTGGAAGGGTTGGACTATGGCTACACCTTC	CASSLEGLDYGYTF
TRBV6-6	.	TRBJ2-2	few	TGTGCCGGTCTAACTACGAACACCGGGGAGCTGTTTTTT	CAGLTTNTGELFF
TRBV7-3	.	TRBJ2-5	.	TGTGCCAGCAGCTTAACGCCGATGGTAGCGGCGGAGACCCAGTACTTC	CASSLTPMVAAETQYF
TRBV30	TRBD1	TRBJ1-1	.	TGTGCCTGGAACATACAGGGGAAGAGCGCTGAAGCTTTCTTT	CAWNIQGKSAEAFF
TRBV7-3	TRBD1	TRBJ2-5	few	TGTGCCAGCAGCTTAAAGGGGGCGCATGAGACCCAGTACTTC	CASSLKGAHETQYF
TRBV6-1	.	TRBJ2-7	.	TGTGCCAGCAGTGAGTTTGAAAGGGGATCGGCCTACGAGCAGTACTTC	CASSEFERGSAYEQYF
TRBV5-1	.	TRBJ2-7	few	TGCGCCAGCAGCCTCTCCAGAGACCCCTCCTACGAGCAGTACTTC	CASSLSRDPSYEQYF